The rows below give T cell receptor beta chains drawn from one sample of a study of shared clonotypes between healthy human individuals. Using immunoSEQ multiplex PCR, the repertoire was profiled, and TCRdb retains in-frame clones only, with some absent. The top ten hold approximately 24% of the sample, which has almost 700,000 clones, 90% to 95% seen once. The sample was naive CD8+ T cells sorted from blood. Receptors originate from a man in his thirties or forties in good health. The CDR3 runs from the conserved cysteine through the conserved F or W. A D gene is named only where the DNA matches it firmly. Size is omitted from some rows. Given values are once, few, many or a class for expanded clones.

v_call	j_call	clone_size	d_call	cdr3_aa	cdr3_nt
TRBV5-1	TRBJ2-7	-	-	CASSLIPANSYEQYF	TGCGCCAGCAGCTTGATTCCAGCAAACTCCTACGAGCAGTACTTC
TRBV29-1	TRBJ2-7	-	TRBD2	CSVEGTSGDYEQYF	TGCAGCGTTGAAGGGACTAGCGGGGACTACGAGCAGTACTTC
TRBV7-2	TRBJ2-3	-	TRBD2	CASSLPTSGTTSTDTQYF	TGTGCCAGCAGCTTACCCACTAGCGGGACGACTAGCACAGATACGCAGTATTTT
TRBV7-9	TRBJ2-1	-	-	CASSLLPGQFF	TGTGCCAGCAGCTTATTGCCTGGGCAGTTCTTC
TRBV27	TRBJ2-7	-	-	CASRSGLGEQYF	TGTGCCAGCAGATCAGGTTTGGGCGAGCAGTACTTC
TRBV9	TRBJ2-2	-	TRBD2	CASSVEGWSGSTGELFF	TGTGCCAGCAGCGTAGAGGGGTGGAGCGGGAGCACCGGGGAGCTGTTTTTT
TRBV14	TRBJ2-1	-	TRBD1	CASSPLGGTGLDNEQFF	TGTGCCAGCAGCCCCCTCGGCGGGACAGGGCTAGACAATGAGCAGTTCTTC
TRBV5-4	TRBJ2-7	once	-	CASSNTYEQYF	TGTGCCAGCAGCAACACCTACGAGCAGTACTTC
TRBV28	TRBJ2-3	-	-	CASSWSTDTQYF	TGTGCCAGCAGTTGGAGCACAGATACGCAGTATTTT
TRBV19	TRBJ1-1	-	TRBD1	CASSRQGELNTEAFF	TGTGCCAGTAGTCGTCAGGGGGAATTGAACACTGAAGCTTTCTTT
TRBV28	TRBJ2-7	-	-	CASSIRDHIRDEQYF	TGTGCCAGCAGTATCCGGGACCACATAAGGGACGAGCAGTACTTC
TRBV5-6	TRBJ2-2	once	-	CASSPDSNTGELFF	TGTGCCAGCAGCCCGGACAGTAACACCGGGGAGCTGTTTTTT
TRBV7-9	TRBJ1-3	-	TRBD1	CASSRTGGRSGNTIYF	TGTGCCAGCAGCCGAACAGGGGGCCGCTCTGGAAACACCATATATTTT
TRBV10-3	TRBJ2-1	-	TRBD2	CAISDGSGLAGPSSYNEQFF	TGTGCCATCAGTGATGGTTCGGGACTAGCGGGGCCGAGCTCCTACAATGAGCAGTTCTTC
TRBV5-6	TRBJ2-3	-	-	CASSLSQGVVTDTQYF	TGTGCCAGCAGCTTATCCCAGGGCGTGGTAACAGATACGCAGTATTTT
TRBV4-1	TRBJ2-1	-	-	CASSQDDPLDEQFF	TGCGCCAGCAGCCAAGACGACCCCCTCGATGAGCAGTTCTTC
TRBV5-4	TRBJ2-7	-	TRBD2	CASSFLLAGETYEQYF	TGTGCCAGCAGCTTTCTACTAGCGGGCGAAACCTACGAGCAGTACTTC
TRBV6-5	TRBJ2-1	-	-	CASSYIRSYNEQFF	TGTGCCAGCAGTTACATAAGGTCCTACAATGAGCAGTTCTTC
TRBV5-5	TRBJ2-1	-	-	CASSLVSYNEQFF	TGTGCCAGCAGCTTGGTAAGCTACAATGAGCAGTTCTTC
TRBV9	TRBJ2-3	-	-	CASSVDGRASTDTQYF	TGTGCCAGCAGCGTAGACGGACGGGCGAGCACAGATACGCAGTATTTT
TRBV11-3	TRBJ2-3	-	TRBD2	CASSSLAGGPFSTDTQYF	TGTGCCAGCAGCTCACTAGCGGGAGGGCCCTTTAGCACAGATACGCAGTATTTT
TRBV9	TRBJ2-1	-	-	CASSPWTDNNEQFF	TGTGCCAGCAGCCCTTGGACAGACAACAATGAGCAGTTCTTC
TRBV6-6	TRBJ2-1	-	TRBD2	CASSYSREEGYNEQFF	TGTGCCAGCAGTTACTCTCGGGAGGAGGGGTACAATGAGCAGTTCTTC
TRBV5-1	TRBJ2-7	-	TRBD2	CASSLETGGYEQYF	TGCGCCAGCAGCTTGGAGACGGGAGGGTACGAGCAGTACTTC
TRBV14	TRBJ2-1	-	-	CASSQVEGRGRREQFF	TGTGCCAGCAGCCAAGTGGAGGGCAGGGGAAGGCGGGAGCAGTTCTTC
TRBV2	TRBJ2-1	-	TRBD2	CASTRSGTSSYNEQFF	TGTGCCAGCACTAGAAGCGGGACCTCCTCCTACAATGAGCAGTTCTTC
TRBV7-2	TRBJ1-5	-	-	CASSLEVVGLSPQHF	TGTGCCAGCAGCTTAGAGGTAGTTGGGTTAAGCCCCCAGCATTTT
TRBV19	TRBJ1-2	-	-	CASQGRYYGYTF	TGTGCCAGCCAGGGACGGTACTATGGCTACACCTTC
TRBV29-1	TRBJ2-7	-	TRBD2	CSVELADTYEQYF	TGCAGCGTGGAACTAGCGGACACCTACGAGCAGTACTTC
TRBV7-9	TRBJ2-3	-	-	CASSSNLPIYRVDTQYF	TGTGCCAGCAGCTCCAACCTTCCGATCTACAGGGTTGATACGCAGTATTTT
TRBV19	TRBJ2-2	-	-	CASSIGLNTGELFF	TGTGCCAGTAGTATAGGTCTGAACACCGGGGAGCTGTTTTTT
TRBV11-2	TRBJ1-1	-	TRBD1	CASSRTGQGRRYTEAFF	TGTGCCAGCAGCCGGACGGGACAGGGGAGGAGATACACTGAAGCTTTCTTT
TRBV19	TRBJ2-7	-	TRBD2	CASSWGGRSSYEQYF	TGTGCCAGTAGTTGGGGCGGGAGGAGCTCCTACGAGCAGTACTTC
TRBV28	TRBJ1-4	-	-	CASSLEEKLFF	TGTGCCAGCAGTTTAGAGGAAAAACTGTTTTTT
TRBV27	TRBJ2-1	-	-	CASSLGEGLGNEQFF	TGTGCCAGCAGTTTAGGAGAGGGCCTAGGGAATGAGCAGTTCTTC
TRBV12-5	TRBJ2-7	-	TRBD1	CASGPDRYPYEQYF	TGTGCTAGTGGTCCGGACAGGTATCCCTACGAGCAGTACTTC
TRBV29-1	TRBJ2-5	once	-	CSTEVTLQETQYF	TGCAGCACCGAGGTGACTCTACAAGAGACCCAGTACTTC
TRBV11-1	TRBJ2-7	-	-	CASSLSSGLYEQYF	TGTGCCAGCAGCTTAAGTTCAGGGTTATACGAGCAGTACTTC
TRBV7-9	TRBJ2-7	-	TRBD2	CASSRSGRAHEQYF	TGTGCCAGCAGTCGTAGCGGGAGGGCCCACGAGCAGTACTTC
TRBV15	TRBJ2-3	-	-	CAIRTLETSTDTQYF	TGTGCCATTCGGACCTTAGAAACTAGCACAGATACGCAGTATTTT
TRBV5-4	TRBJ2-3	-	TRBD2	CASRTSGTDTQYF	TGTGCCAGCAGAACTAGCGGGACAGATACGCAGTATTTT
TRBV14	TRBJ1-1	-	-	CASSHRQLNTEAFF	TGTGCCAGCAGCCATAGACAGCTCAACACTGAAGCTTTCTTT
TRBV7-9	TRBJ2-7	-	TRBD1	CASSRTGGVPYEQYF	TGTGCCAGCAGCCGAACAGGGGGCGTCCCCTACGAGCAGTACTTC
TRBV7-6	TRBJ2-3	-	-	CASSLVVGERTDTQYF	TGTGCCAGCAGCTTAGTAGTGGGGGAACGCACAGATACGCAGTATTTT
TRBV11-3	TRBJ2-5	-	-	CASSAFQDQETQYF	TGTGCCAGCAGCGCGTTTCAGGACCAAGAGACCCAGTACTTC
TRBV7-9	TRBJ1-5	once	TRBD1	CASSAPGQEHQPQHF	TGTGCCAGCAGCGCTCCGGGACAGGAGCATCAGCCCCAGCATTTT
TRBV5-1	TRBJ2-7	-	TRBD1	CASSLGQGAGYEQYF	TGCGCCAGCAGCTTGGGGCAGGGGGCCGGCTACGAGCAGTACTTC
TRBV4-1	TRBJ2-1	-	-	CASSQLQGGSSYNEQFF	TGCGCCAGCAGCCAGTTACAGGGCGGGAGCTCCTACAATGAGCAGTTCTTC